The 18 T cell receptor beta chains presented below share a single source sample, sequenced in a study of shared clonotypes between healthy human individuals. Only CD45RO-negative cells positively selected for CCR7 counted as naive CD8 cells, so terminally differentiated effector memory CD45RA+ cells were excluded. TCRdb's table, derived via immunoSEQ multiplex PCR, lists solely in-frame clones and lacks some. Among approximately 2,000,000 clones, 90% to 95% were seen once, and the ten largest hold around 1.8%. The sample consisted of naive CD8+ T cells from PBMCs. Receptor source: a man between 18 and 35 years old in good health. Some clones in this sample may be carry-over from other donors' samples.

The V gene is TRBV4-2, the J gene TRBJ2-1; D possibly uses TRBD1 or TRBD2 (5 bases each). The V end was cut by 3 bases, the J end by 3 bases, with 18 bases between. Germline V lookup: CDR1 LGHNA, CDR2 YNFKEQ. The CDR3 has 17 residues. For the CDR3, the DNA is TGTGCCAGCAGCCATCCCCCCGGGACGATGGTCTACAATGAGCAGTTCTTC. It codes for CASSHPPGTMVYNEQFF.

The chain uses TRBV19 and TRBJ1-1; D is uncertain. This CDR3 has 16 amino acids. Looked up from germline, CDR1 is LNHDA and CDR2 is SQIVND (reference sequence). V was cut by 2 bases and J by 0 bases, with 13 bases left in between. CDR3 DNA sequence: TGTGCCAGTAGTATAATTTGGGGATACATGAACACTGAAGCTTTCTTT. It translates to CASSIIWGYMNTEAFF.

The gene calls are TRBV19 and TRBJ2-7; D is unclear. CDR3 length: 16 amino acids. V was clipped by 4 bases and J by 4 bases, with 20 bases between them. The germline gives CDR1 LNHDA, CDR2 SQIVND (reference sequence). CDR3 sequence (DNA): TGTGCCAGTAGTACCACCGACCGGGTTCTGGATTACGAGCAGTACTTC. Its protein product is CASSTTDRVLDYEQYF.

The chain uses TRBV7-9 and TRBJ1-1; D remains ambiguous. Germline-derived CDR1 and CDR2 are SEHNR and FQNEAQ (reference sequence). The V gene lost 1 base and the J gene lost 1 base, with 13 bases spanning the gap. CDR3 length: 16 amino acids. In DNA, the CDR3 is TGTGCCAGCAGCTTAGTTCGAGGGCGAGGGAACACTGAAGCTTTCTTT. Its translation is CASSLVRGRGNTEAFF.

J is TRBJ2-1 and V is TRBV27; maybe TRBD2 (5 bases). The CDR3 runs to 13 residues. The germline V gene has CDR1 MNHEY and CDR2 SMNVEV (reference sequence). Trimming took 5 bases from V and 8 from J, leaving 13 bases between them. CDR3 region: CASSPMTTYEQFF. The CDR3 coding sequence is TGTGCCAGCAGTCCGATGACTACTTATGAGCAGTTCTTC.

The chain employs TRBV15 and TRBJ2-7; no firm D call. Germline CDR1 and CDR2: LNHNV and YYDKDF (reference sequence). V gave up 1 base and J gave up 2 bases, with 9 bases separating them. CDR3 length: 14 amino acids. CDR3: CATSRGHDTYEQYF. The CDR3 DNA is TGTGCCACCAGCAGAGGACACGATACCTACGAGCAGTACTTC.

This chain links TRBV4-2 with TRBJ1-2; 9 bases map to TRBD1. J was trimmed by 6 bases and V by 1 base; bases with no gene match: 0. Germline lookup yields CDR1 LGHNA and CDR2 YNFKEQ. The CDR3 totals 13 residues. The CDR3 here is CASSQGTGDGYTF. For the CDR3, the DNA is TGTGCCAGCAGCCAAGGGACAGGGGATGGCTACACCTTC.

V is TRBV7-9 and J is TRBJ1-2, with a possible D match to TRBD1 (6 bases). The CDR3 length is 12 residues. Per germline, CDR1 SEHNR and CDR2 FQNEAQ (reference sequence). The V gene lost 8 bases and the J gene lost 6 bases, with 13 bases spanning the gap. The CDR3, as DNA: TGTGCCAGCGGCCTACAGGGCCATGGCTACACCTTC. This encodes CASGLQGHGYTF.

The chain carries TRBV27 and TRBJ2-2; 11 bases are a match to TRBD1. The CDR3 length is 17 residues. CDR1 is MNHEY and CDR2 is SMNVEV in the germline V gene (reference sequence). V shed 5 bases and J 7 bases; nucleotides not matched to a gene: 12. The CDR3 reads CASSHSEDRGRFGELFF. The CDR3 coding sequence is TGTGCCAGCAGTCACTCGGAGGACAGGGGGCGATTCGGGGAGCTGTTTTTT.

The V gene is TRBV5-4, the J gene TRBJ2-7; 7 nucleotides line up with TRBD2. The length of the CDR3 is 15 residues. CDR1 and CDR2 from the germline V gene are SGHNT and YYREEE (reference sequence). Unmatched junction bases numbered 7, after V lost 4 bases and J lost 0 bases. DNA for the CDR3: TGTGCCAGCAGCGAGGGACTAACGGCCTCCTACGAGCAGTACTTC. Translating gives CASSEGLTASYEQYF.

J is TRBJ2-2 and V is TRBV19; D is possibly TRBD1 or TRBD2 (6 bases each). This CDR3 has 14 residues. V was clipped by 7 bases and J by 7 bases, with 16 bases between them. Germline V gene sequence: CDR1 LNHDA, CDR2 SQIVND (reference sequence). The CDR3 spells CASIDRGLGGELFF. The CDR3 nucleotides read TGTGCCAGTATAGACCGGGGGCTGGGCGGGGAGCTGTTTTTT.

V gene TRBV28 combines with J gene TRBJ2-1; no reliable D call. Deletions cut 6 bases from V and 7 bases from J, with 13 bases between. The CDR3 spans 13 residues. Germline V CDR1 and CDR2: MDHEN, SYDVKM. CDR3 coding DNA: TGTGCCAGCAGGTCCCTCTTGGCTAATGAGCAGTTCTTC. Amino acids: CASRSLLANEQFF.

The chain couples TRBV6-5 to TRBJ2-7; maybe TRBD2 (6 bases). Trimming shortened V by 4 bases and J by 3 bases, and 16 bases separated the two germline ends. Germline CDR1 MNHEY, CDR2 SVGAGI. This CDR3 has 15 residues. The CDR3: CASSLGDGGVYEQYF. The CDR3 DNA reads TGTGCCAGCAGTTTAGGGGACGGAGGGGTCTACGAGCAGTACTTC.

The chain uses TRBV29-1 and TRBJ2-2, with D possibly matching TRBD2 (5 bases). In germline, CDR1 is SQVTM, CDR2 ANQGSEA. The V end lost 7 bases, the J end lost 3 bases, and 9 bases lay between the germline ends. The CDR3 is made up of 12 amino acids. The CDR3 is CSAVRDTGELFF. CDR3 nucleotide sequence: TGCAGCGCCGTGCGGGACACCGGGGAGCTGTTTTTT.

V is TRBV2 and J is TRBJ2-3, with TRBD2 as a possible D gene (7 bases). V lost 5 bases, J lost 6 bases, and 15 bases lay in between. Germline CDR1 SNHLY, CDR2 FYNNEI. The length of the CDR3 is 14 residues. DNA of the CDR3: TGTGCCAGCAGTTTTGTCCGGGGGGCCGATACGCAGTATTTT. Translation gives CASSFVRGADTQYF.

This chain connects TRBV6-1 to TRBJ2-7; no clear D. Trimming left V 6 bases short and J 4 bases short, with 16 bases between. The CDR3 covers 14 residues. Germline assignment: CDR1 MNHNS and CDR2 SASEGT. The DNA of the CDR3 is TGTGCCAGCAGCCCATCGGATGGTACGTACGAGCAGTACTTC. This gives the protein CASSPSDGTYEQYF.

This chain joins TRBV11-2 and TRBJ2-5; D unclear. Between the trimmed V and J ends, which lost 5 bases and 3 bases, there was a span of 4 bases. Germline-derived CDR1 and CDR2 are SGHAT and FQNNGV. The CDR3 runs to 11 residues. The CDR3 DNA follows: TGTGCCAGCAGCCGGGAAGAGACCCAGTACTTC. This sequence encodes CASSREETQYF.

CDR3 bases: TGTGCCAGTAGTGCCCTCGGGACAGGAGACTATGGCTACACCTTC. Residues: CASSALGTGDYGYTF. The chain employs TRBV19 and TRBJ1-2, with TRBD1 identical over 8 bases. The V gene end was trimmed by 5 bases and the J gene end by 3 bases; junction bases not matched to a gene: 8. Germline V gene sequence: CDR1 LNHDA, CDR2 SQIVND (reference sequence). The CDR3 covers 15 residues.